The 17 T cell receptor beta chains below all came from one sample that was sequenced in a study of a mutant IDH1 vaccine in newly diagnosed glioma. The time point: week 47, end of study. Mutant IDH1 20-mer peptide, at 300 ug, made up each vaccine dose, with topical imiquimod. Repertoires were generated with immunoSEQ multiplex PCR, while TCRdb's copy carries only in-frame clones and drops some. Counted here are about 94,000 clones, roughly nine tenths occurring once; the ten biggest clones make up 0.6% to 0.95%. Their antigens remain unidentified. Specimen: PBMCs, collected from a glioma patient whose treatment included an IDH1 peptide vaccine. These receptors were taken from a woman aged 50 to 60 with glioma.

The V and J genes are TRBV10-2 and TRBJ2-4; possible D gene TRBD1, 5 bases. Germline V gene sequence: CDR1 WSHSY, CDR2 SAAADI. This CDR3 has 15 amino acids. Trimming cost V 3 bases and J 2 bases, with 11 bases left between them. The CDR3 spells CASSEGVITKNIQYF. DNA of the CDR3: TGCGCCAGCAGTGAAGGGGTTATAACCAAAAACATTCAGTACTTC.

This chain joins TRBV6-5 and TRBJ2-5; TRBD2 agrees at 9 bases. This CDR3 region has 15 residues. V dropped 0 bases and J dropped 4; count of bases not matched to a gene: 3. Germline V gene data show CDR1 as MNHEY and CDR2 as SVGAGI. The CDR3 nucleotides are TGTGCCAGCAGTTACTCAACACTAGCGGGAGAGACCCAGTACTTC. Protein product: CASSYSTLAGETQYF.

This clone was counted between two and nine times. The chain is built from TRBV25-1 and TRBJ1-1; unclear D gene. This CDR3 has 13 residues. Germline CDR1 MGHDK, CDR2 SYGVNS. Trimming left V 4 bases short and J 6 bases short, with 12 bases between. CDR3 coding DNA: TGTGCCAGCAGTGGACCCCTGAGGCCTGAAGCTTTCTTT. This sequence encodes CASSGPLRPEAFF.

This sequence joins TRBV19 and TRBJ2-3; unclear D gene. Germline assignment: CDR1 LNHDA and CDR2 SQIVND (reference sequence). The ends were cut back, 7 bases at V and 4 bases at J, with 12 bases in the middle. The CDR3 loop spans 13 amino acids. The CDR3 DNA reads TGTGCCAGTACCACCTCGATCGCAGATACGCAGTATTTT. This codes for CASTTSIADTQYF.

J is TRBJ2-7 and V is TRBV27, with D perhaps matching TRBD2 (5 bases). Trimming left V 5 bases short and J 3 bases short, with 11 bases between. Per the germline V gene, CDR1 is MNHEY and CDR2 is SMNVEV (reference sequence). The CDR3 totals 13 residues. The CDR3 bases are TGTGCCAGCAGTCGCGGACTGGTCTACGAGCAGTACTTC. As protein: CASSRGLVYEQYF.

The CDR3 bases are TGTGCCTGGAGTTTAGGAATATCCTACAATGAGCAGTTCTTC. Protein product: CAWSLGISYNEQFF. The genes are TRBV30 and TRBJ2-1; the D is unclear. V lost 2 bases to trimming and J lost 1 base, with 9 bases between them. In germline, CDR1 is GTSNPN, CDR2 SVGIG (reference sequence). This CDR3 is 14 amino acids long.

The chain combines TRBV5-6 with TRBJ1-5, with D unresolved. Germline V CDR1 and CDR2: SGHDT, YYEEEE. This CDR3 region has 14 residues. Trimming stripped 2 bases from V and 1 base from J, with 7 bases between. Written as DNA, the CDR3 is TGTGCCAGCAGCTTTTGGGTCAGCAATCAGCCCCAGCATTTT. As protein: CASSFWVSNQPQHF.

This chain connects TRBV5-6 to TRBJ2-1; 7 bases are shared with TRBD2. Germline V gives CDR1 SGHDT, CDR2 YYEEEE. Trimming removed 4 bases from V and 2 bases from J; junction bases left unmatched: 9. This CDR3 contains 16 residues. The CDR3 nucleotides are TGTGCCAGCAGCCCGCGGGGGATAATTCCCTACAATGAGCAGTTCTTC. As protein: CASSPRGIIPYNEQFF.

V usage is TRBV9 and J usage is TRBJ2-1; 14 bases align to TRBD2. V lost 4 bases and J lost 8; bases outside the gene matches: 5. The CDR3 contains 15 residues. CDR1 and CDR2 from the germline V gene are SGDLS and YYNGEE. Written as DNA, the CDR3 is TGTGCCAGCAGCTCCGGGACTAGCGGGAGCGATGAGCAGTTCTTC. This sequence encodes CASSSGTSGSDEQFF.

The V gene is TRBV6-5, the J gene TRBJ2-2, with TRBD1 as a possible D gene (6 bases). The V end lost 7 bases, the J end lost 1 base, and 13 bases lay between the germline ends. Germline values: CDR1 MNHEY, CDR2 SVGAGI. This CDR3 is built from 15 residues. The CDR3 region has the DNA TGTGCCAGCAAAATAACAGGGTTGAACACCGGGGAGCTGTTTTTT. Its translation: CASKITGLNTGELFF.

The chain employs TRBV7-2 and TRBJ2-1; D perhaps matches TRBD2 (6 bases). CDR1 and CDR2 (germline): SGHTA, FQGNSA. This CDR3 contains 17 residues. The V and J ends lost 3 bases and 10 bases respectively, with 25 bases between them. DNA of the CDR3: TGTGCCAGCAGCTTGGGCCTCGCGGTGGGCGGACTACGGGAGCAGTTCTTC. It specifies CASSLGLAVGGLREQFF. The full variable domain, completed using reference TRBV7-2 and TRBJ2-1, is GAGVSQSPSNKVTEKGKDVELRCDPISGHTALYWYRQSLGQGLEFLIYFQGNSAPDKSGLPSDRFSAERTGGSVSTLTIQRTQQEDSAVYLCASSLGLAVGGLREQFFGPGTRLTVL.

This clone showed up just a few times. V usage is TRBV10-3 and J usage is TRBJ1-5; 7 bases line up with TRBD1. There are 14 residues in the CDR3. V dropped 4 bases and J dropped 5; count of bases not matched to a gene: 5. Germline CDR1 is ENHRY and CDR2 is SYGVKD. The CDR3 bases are TGTGCCATCAGTGGTGCAGGGGGGTATCAGCCCCAGCATTTT. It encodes CAISGAGGYQPQHF.

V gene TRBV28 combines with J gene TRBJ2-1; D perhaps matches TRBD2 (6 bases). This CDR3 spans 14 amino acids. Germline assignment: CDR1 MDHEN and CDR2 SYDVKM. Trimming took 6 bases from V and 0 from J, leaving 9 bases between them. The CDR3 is CASRLAASYNEQFF. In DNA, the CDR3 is TGTGCCAGCAGGTTAGCGGCCTCCTACAATGAGCAGTTCTTC.

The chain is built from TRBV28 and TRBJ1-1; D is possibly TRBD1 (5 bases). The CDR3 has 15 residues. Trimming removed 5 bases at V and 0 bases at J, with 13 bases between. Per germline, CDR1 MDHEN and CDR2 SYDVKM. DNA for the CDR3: TGTGCCAGCAGTCTCCCCGGGGGAATGAACACTGAAGCTTTCTTT. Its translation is CASSLPGGMNTEAFF.

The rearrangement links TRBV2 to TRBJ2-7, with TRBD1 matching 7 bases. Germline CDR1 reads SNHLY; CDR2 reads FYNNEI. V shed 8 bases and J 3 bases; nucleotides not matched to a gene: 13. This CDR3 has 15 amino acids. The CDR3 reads CASAERTGRYYEQYF. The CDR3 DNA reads TGTGCCAGCGCAGAAAGGACAGGACGATACTACGAGCAGTACTTC.

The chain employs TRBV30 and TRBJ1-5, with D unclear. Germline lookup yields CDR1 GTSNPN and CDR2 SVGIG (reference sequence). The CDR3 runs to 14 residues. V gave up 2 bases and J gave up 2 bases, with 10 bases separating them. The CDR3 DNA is TGTGCCTGGAGTCGTGGAAATGGCAATCAGCCCCAGCATTTT. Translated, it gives CAWSRGNGNQPQHF.

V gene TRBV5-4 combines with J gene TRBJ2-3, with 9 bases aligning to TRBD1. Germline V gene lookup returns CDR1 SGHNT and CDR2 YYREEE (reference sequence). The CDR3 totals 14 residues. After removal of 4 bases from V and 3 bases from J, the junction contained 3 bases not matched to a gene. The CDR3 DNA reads TGTGCCAGCAGCCGCGGACAGGGGACAGATACGCAGTATTTT. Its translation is CASSRGQGTDTQYF.